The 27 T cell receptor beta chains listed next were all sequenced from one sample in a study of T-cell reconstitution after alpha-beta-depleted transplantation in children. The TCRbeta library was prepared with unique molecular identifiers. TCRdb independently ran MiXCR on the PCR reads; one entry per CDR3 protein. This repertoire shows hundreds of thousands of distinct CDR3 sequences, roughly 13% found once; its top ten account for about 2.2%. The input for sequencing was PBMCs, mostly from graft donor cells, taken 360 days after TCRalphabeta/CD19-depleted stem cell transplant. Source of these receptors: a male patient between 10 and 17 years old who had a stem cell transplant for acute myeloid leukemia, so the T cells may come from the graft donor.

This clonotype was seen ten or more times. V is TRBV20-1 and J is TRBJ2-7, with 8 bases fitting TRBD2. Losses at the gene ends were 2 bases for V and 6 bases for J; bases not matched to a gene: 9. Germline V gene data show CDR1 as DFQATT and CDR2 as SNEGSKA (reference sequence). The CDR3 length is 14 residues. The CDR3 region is CSARISGRVLEQYF. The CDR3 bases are TGCAGTGCTAGAATAAGCGGGAGAGTCCTCGAGCAGTACTTC.

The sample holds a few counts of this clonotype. The CDR3: CASSVHRGGLGEQYF. CDR3 bases: TGCGCCAGCAGCGTACACAGGGGCGGCCTAGGAGAGCAGTACTTC. The V and J genes are TRBV4-3 and TRBJ2-7, with TRBD1 matching over 7 bases. The CDR3 sequence is 15 residues long. The V gene's germline CDR1 is LGHNA and CDR2 YSLEER. V shed 5 bases and J 7 bases; nucleotides not matched to a gene: 14.

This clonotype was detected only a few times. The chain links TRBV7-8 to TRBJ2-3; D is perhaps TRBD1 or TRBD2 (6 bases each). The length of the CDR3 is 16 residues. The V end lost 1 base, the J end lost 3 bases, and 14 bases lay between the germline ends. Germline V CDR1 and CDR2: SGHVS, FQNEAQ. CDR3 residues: CASSLEGGLATDTQYF. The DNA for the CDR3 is TGTGCCAGCAGCTTAGAGGGGGGTCTGGCGACAGATACGCAGTATTTT.

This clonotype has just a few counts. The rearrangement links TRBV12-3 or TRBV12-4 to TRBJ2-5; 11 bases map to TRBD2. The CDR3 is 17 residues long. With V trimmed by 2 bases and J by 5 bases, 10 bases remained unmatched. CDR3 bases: TGTGCCAGCAGTTTAAGACTAGCGGGATCGGTTGGTGAGACCCAGTACTTC. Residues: CASSLRLAGSVGETQYF.

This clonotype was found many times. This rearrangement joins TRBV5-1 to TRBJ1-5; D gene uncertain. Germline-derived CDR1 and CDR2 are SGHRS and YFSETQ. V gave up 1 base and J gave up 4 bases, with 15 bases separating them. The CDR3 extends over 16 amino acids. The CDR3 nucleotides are TGCGCCAGCAGCTTGACCCCTATTGGAAGAAATCAGCCCCAGCATTTT. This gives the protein CASSLTPIGRNQPQHF.

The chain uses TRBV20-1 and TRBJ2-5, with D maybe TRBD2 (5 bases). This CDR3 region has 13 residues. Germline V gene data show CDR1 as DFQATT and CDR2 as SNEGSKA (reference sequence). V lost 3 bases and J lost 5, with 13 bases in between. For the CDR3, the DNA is TGCAGTGCTAGTAATAGCGAGAGGGAGACCCAGTACTTC. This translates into CSASNSERETQYF.

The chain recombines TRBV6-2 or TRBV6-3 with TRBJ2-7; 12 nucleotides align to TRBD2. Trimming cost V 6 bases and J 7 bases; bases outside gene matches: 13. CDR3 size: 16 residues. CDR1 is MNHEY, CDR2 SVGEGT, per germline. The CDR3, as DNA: TGTGCCAGCAGCCGACCGGGACTAGCGGGCCCTGGTGAGCAGTACTTC. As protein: CASSRPGLAGPGEQYF.

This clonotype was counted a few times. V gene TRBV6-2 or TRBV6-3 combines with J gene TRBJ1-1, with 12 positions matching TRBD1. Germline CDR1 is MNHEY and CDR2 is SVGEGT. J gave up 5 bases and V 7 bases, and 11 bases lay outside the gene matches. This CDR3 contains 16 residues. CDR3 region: CASTRDRGHLGTEAFF. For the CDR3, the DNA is TGTGCCAGCACCAGGGACAGGGGGCATCTGGGAACTGAAGCTTTCTTT.

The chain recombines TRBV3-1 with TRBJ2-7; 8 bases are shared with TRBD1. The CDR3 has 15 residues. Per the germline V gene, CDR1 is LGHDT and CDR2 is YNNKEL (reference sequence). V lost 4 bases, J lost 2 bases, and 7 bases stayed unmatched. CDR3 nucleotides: TGTGCCAGCAGCCCGTACAGGGGGATGACCTACGAGCAGTACTTC. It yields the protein CASSPYRGMTYEQYF.

CDR3 sequence (DNA): TGCAGTGCTAGAGATGCACGGAGTGGCTACGAGCAGTACTTC. Translation gives CSARDARSGYEQYF. The chain links TRBV20-1 to TRBJ2-7; D not resolved. The germline V and J ends were trimmed by 0 bases and 3 bases, with 12 bases remaining between them. CDR3 length: 14 residues. Per germline, CDR1 DFQATT and CDR2 SNEGSKA (reference sequence).

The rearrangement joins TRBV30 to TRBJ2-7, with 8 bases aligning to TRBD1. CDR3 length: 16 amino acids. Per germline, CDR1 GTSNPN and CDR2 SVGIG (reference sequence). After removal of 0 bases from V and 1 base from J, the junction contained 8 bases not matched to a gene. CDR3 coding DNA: TGTGCCTGGAGTGTCTGGGCGAGACAGGGGTCCTACGAGCAGTACTTC. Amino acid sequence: CAWSVWARQGSYEQYF.

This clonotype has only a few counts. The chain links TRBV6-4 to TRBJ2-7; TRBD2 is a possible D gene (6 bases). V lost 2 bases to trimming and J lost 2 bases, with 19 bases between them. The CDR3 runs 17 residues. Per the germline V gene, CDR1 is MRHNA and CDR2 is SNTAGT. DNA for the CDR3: TGTGCCAGCAGTGACCGAAGAGGAGACGGACTAACCTACGAGCAGTACTTC. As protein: CASSDRRGDGLTYEQYF.

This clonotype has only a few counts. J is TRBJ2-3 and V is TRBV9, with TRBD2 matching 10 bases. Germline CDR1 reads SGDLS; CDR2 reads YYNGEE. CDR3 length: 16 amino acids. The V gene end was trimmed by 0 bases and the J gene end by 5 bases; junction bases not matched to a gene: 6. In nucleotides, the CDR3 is TGTGCCAGCAGCGTAGGACTAGCGGGCGCGGAAGATACGCAGTATTTT. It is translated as CASSVGLAGAEDTQYF. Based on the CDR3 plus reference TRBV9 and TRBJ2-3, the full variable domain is DSGVTQTPKHLITATGQRVTLRCSPRSGDLSVYWYQQSLDQGLQFLIQYYNGEERAKGNILERFSAQQFPDLHSELNLSSLELGDSALYFCASSVGLAGAEDTQYFGPGTRLTVL.

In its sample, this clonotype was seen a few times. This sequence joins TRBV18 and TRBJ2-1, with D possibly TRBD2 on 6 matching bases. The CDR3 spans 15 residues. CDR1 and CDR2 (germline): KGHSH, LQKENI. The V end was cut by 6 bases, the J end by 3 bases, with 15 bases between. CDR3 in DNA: TGTGCCAGCTCCATGGGGGGAGGCCTCTACAATGAGCAGTTCTTC. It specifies CASSMGGGLYNEQFF.

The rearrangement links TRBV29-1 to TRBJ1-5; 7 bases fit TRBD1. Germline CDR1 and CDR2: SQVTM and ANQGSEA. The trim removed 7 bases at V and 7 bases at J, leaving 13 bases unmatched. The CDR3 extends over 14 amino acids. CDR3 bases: TGCAGCGCGGACACGACAGGGCCGGAGCAGCCCCAGCATTTT. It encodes CSADTTGPEQPQHF.

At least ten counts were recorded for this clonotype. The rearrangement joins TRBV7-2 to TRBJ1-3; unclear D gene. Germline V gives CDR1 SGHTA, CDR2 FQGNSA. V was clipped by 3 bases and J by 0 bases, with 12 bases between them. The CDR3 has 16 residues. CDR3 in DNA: TGTGCCAGCAGCTTGAGCCTTGCTAACTCTGGAAACACCATATATTTT. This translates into CASSLSLANSGNTIYF.

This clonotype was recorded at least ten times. This CDR3 is CASIDSSYEQYF. CDR3 DNA sequence: TGTGCCAGCATAGACTCCTCCTACGAGCAGTACTTC. The rearrangement joins TRBV28 to TRBJ2-7, with unresolved D. The germline V gene has CDR1 MDHEN and CDR2 SYDVKM. This CDR3 spans 12 amino acids. Trimming took 7 bases from V and 0 from J, leaving 7 bases between them. The complete variable domain, with remaining parts taken from reference TRBV28 and TRBJ2-7, reads DVKVTQSSRYLVKRTGEKVFLECVQDMDHENMFWYRQDPGLGLRLIYFSYDVKMKEKGDIPEGYSVSREKKERFSLILESASTNQTSMYLCASIDSSYEQYFGPGTRLTVT.

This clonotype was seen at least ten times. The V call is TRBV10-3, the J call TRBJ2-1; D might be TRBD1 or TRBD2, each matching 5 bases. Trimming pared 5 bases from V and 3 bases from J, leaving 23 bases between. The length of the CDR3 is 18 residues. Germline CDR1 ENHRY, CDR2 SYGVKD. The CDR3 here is CAISLSFLASGLYNEQFF. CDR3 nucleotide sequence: TGTGCCATCAGTCTCTCATTCCTAGCTTCAGGGCTCTACAATGAGCAGTTCTTC.

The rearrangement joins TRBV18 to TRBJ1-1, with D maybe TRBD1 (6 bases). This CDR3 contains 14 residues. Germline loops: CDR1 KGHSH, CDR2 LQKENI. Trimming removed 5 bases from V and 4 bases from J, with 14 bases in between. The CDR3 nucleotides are TGTGCCAGCTCAGGGGACACACCTGGCACTGAAGCTTTCTTT. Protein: CASSGDTPGTEAFF.

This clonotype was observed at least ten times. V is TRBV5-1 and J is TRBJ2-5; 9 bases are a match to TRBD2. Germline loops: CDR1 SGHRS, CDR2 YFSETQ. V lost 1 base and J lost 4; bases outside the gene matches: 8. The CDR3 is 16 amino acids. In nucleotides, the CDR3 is TGCGCCAGCAGCTTGAGGGTAGCGGGAGAAGGAGAGACCCAGTACTTC. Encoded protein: CASSLRVAGEGETQYF.

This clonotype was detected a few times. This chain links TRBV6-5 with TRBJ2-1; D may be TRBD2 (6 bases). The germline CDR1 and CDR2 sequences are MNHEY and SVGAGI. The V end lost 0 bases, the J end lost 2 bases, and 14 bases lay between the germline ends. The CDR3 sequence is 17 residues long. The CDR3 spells CASSYSVAGSTYNEQFF. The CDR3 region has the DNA TGTGCCAGCAGTTACTCTGTTGCGGGATCAACCTACAATGAGCAGTTCTTC.

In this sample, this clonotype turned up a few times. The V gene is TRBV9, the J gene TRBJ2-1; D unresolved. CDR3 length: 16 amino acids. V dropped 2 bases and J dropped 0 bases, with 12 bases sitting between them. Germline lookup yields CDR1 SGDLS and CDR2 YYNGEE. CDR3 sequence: CASSVDRRSSYNEQFF. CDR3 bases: TGTGCCAGCAGCGTCGATCGACGGAGCTCCTACAATGAGCAGTTCTTC. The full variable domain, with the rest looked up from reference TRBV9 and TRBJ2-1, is DSGVTQTPKHLITATGQRVTLRCSPRSGDLSVYWYQQSLDQGLQFLIQYYNGEERAKGNILERFSAQQFPDLHSELNLSSLELGDSALYFCASSVDRRSSYNEQFFGPGTRLTVL.

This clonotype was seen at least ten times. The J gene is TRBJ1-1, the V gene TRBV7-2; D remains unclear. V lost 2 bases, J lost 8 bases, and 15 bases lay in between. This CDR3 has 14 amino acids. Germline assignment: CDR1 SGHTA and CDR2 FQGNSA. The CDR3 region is CASSLIGRKGEAFF. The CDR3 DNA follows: TGTGCCAGCAGCTTAATAGGGAGGAAAGGGGAAGCTTTCTTT. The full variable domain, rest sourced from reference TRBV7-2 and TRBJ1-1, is GAGVSQSPSNKVTEKGKDVELRCDPISGHTALYWYRQSLGQGLEFLIYFQGNSAPDKSGLPSDRFSAERTGGSVSTLTIQRTQQEDSAVYLCASSLIGRKGEAFFGQGTRLTVV.

CDR3 DNA sequence: TGTGCCAGCAGCCCTAGATGGGCACAGATCTACAATGAGCAGTTCTTC. Its protein is CASSPRWAQIYNEQFF. The chain carries TRBV27 and TRBJ2-1; no reliable D call. The V end lost 6 bases, the J end lost 3 bases, and 18 bases lay between the germline ends. CDR3 length: 16 residues. In germline, CDR1 is MNHEY, CDR2 SMNVEV (reference sequence).

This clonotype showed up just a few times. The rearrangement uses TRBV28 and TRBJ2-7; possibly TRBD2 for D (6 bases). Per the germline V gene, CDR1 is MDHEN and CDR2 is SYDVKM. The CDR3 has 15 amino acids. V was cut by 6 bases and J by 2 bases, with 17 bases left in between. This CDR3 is CASSPRGWAPYEQYF. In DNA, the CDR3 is TGTGCCAGCAGCCCTCGGGGGTGGGCCCCCTACGAGCAGTACTTC.

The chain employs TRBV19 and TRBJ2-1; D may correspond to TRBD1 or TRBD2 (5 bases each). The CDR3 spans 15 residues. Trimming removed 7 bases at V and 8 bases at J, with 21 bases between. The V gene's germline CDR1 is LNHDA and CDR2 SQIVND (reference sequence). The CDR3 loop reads CASTWGLAPRDEQFF. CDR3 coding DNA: TGTGCCAGTACCTGGGGCCTAGCCCCCCGGGATGAGCAGTTCTTC.

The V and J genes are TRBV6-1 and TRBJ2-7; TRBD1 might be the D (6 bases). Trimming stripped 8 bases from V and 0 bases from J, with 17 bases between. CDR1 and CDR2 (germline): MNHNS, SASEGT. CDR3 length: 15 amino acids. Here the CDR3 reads CASGRDTLSSYEQYF. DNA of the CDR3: TGTGCCAGCGGCCGGGACACCCTAAGCTCCTACGAGCAGTACTTC.